The rows below give T cell receptor beta chains drawn from one sample of a study of OX40 agonist ivuxolimab in advanced cancers. The protocol was immunoSEQ multiplex PCR, while the TCRdb copy is restricted to in-frame clones and leaves out a portion. The table records 45,000 to 65,000 clones, approximately 80% of them present only once. Sequencing was performed on CD4+ or CD8+ T cells sorted from blood, taken in a trial of the OX40 agonist ivuxolimab. Receptor source: an adult with an advanced solid tumor such as melanoma, head and neck, liver or kidney cancer. The CDR3 runs from the conserved cysteine through the conserved F or W. A D gene is named only where the DNA matches it firmly. Clone size appears in some rows only: once, few, many, or a class for an expanded clone.

DNA	CDR3	size	J	D	V
TGTGCCAGCATCGGTTACGCCAGCACAGATACGCAGTATTTT	CASIGYASTDTQYF	-	TRBJ2-3	-	TRBV2
TGTGCCAGCAGTGTAGGGCGCAATCAGCCCCAGCATTTT	CASSVGRNQPQHF	-	TRBJ1-5	-	TRBV25-1
TGTGCCAGCAGCCAAGATGCCACAGGGCACGAGGAGACCCAGTACTTC	CASSQDATGHEETQYF	-	TRBJ2-5	-	TRBV4-2
TGTGCCAGCAGAGGAACAGGTATAGATACGCAGTATTTT	CASRGTGIDTQYF	-	TRBJ2-3	-	TRBV6-6
TGTGCCAGCAGCTTTGGAGGTGAGAATTCACCCCTCCACTTT	CASSFGGENSPLHF	few	TRBJ1-6	-	TRBV7-9
TGTGCCTTCTCGTCCCCCTCGGCAGGGTGCACTGAAGCTTTCTTT	CAFSSPSAGCTEAFF	-	TRBJ1-1	-	TRBV7-3
TGTGCCAGTCAAACTAGTAGCCAAGAGACCCAGTACTTC	CASQTSSQETQYF	-	TRBJ2-5	-	TRBV6-5
TGTGCCAGCAGCTTACCTCCTCGACAGGGGAACGAGCAGTACTTC	CASSLPPRQGNEQYF	-	TRBJ2-7	TRBD1	TRBV7-2
TGTGCCAGCAGTGAGGGACTAGCGAGGGGCGAGCAGTACTTC	CASSEGLARGEQYF	-	TRBJ2-7	TRBD2	TRBV2
TGTGCCAGCAGCTCGAGTGTTAATTCACCCCTCCACTTT	CASSSSVNSPLHF	-	TRBJ1-6	-	TRBV5-4
TGTGCCATCAGTTCCGGACTAGCGGGGAACGATGAGCAGTTCTTC	CAISSGLAGNDEQFF	-	TRBJ2-1	TRBD2	TRBV10-3
TGTGCCAGCAGAGGGGCGGGTGGAGATGAAAAACTGTTTTTT	CASRGAGGDEKLFF	-	TRBJ1-4	-	TRBV28
TGTGCCAGCAGTGAAGCCCAGGGGATGAACACTGAAGCTTTCTTT	CASSEAQGMNTEAFF	-	TRBJ1-1	-	TRBV6-1
TGTGCCAGCAGCTTACTATTGCCGCCAGGGTCATACGGGACACCCCTCCACTTT	CASSLLLPPGSYGTPLHF	few	TRBJ1-6	-	TRBV7-9
TGTGCCAGCAGTCCCGGGACAGGGAGGGACTCTGGAAACACCATATATTTT	CASSPGTGRDSGNTIYF	-	TRBJ1-3	TRBD1	TRBV28
TGTGCCAGCAGTCCGGTGGTCGGGGAGCTGTTTTTT	CASSPVVGELFF	-	TRBJ2-2	-	TRBV11-1
TGTGCCAGCAGCTTACGCCGCAGGGTGGTCAGCGGGGAGCTGTTTTTT	CASSLRRRVVSGELFF	once	TRBJ2-2	-	TRBV11-3
TGTGCCAGCAGCTTAGGTGGACTAGTGGGTGAGCAGTTCTTC	CASSLGGLVGEQFF	-	TRBJ2-1	TRBD2	TRBV7-3
TGTGCCAGCAGTCCAGGGACAGCGCTTGAGGAGACCCAGTACTTC	CASSPGTALEETQYF	few	TRBJ2-5	TRBD1	TRBV6-1
TGTGCCAGCAGCTTTGCCCAAAGGGGAGAGACCCAGTACTTC	CASSFAQRGETQYF	-	TRBJ2-5	-	TRBV7-2
TGTGCCATCTCGGAGGCGGGGGACACAGATACGCAGTATTTT	CAISEAGDTDTQYF	-	TRBJ2-3	TRBD2	TRBV10-3
TGTGCCAGCAGTGTTCTTCCACCCGGGGCTGGAAACACCATATATTTT	CASSVLPPGAGNTIYF	-	TRBJ1-3	-	TRBV6-1
TGTGCCAGCAGCAAAAATTGGGAGACCCAGTACTTC	CASSKNWETQYF	-	TRBJ2-5	-	TRBV6-1
TGCGCCAGCAGCCAAGATTCCCCTCGGGGGTACCAAGAGACCCAGTACTTC	CASSQDSPRGYQETQYF	-	TRBJ2-5	-	TRBV4-1
TGTGCCAGCAGGCGGGGACAGATCAGGGCAGATACGCAGTATTTT	CASRRGQIRADTQYF	-	TRBJ2-3	-	TRBV7-2
TGTGCCAGCAGCTTAGTGGAGACAGGGGGAGAGCAGTACTTC	CASSLVETGGEQYF	medium-sized	TRBJ2-7	TRBD1	TRBV7-6
TGTGCCAGCAGTACCCCGGGACTACCCCTCCACTTT	CASSTPGLPLHF	-	TRBJ1-6	-	TRBV28
TGTGCCAGCAGCTTAGAGGGGAGCCTCGGTGGAAACACCATATATTTT	CASSLEGSLGGNTIYF	-	TRBJ1-3	-	TRBV7-6
TGCGCCAGGGATCCGGGGCGAGTGGACACTGAAGCTTTCTTT	CARDPGRVDTEAFF	-	TRBJ1-1	-	TRBV5-1
TGTGCCAGCCAAAGGGGGGGCGCGAGCAATCAGCCCCAGCATTTT	CASQRGGASNQPQHF	-	TRBJ1-5	-	TRBV6-5
TGTGCCAGCAGCACAGTAAGCGGGGGGGGGTACAATGAGCAGTTCTTC	CASSTVSGGGYNEQFF	once	TRBJ2-1	TRBD2	TRBV7-8
TGTGCCAGTCAAACGGAAGAGATCATCTACGAGCAGTACTTC	CASQTEEIIYEQYF	-	TRBJ2-7	-	TRBV6-8
TGTGCCAGCATTCTAGGACCCAACTCGAATGAAAAACTGTTTTTT	CASILGPNSNEKLFF	-	TRBJ1-4	-	TRBV2
TGCGCCAGCAGCTTACAGGTGTCTGGGGCCAACGTCCTGACTTTC	CASSLQVSGANVLTF	-	TRBJ2-6	-	TRBV5-1
TGTGCCAGCAGGAGCACAGGGGTAGGCTATGGCTACACCTTC	CASRSTGVGYGYTF	-	TRBJ1-2	TRBD1	TRBV28
TGCGCCAGCAGACAGGGGGGGAACACTGAAGCTTTCTTT	CASRQGGNTEAFF	-	TRBJ1-1	TRBD1	TRBV5-1
TGTGCCAGCAGCCAAGGTCACAGGGGGGTTGCAGATACGCAGTATTTT	CASSQGHRGVADTQYF	once	TRBJ2-3	TRBD1	TRBV7-2
TGCGCCAGCAGCGAACCTCTACGCTATGGCTACACCTTC	CASSEPLRYGYTF	few	TRBJ1-2	-	TRBV5-1
TGTGCCAGCAGCTACGGACCGAGCTCTGGAAACACCATATATTTT	CASSYGPSSGNTIYF	-	TRBJ1-3	-	TRBV7-8
TGTGCCAGCAGCCCGGACTGGACTGTATCGTACGAGCAGTACTTC	CASSPDWTVSYEQYF	few	TRBJ2-7	-	TRBV14
TGTGCCAGCAGCCCGGGACGGGGGATATTCTACGAGCAGTACTTC	CASSPGRGIFYEQYF	-	TRBJ2-7	-	TRBV5-6
TGTGCCAGCAGCTTCGGACACAGCTCCTACAATGAGCAGTTCTTC	CASSFGHSSYNEQFF	-	TRBJ2-1	-	TRBV7-9
TGTGCCAGCAATGAGGGGTACAGGGCAGACAATCAGCCCCAGCATTTT	CASNEGYRADNQPQHF	-	TRBJ1-5	-	TRBV28
TGTGCCAGCGCATCTAATGAAAAACTGTTTTTT	CASASNEKLFF	-	TRBJ1-4	-	TRBV28
TGTGCCAGCAGTTCCCTCGACAGGGGCTGGGGCACTGAAGCTTTCTTT	CASSSLDRGWGTEAFF	-	TRBJ1-1	TRBD1	TRBV28
TGTGCCAGCAGCTTAGGGGCGACTAGTAGCAATGAGCAGTTCTTC	CASSLGATSSNEQFF	-	TRBJ2-1	-	TRBV11-3
TGTGCCAGCAGGACCGGGACGGCAAGAACCGGGGAGCTGTTTTTT	CASRTGTARTGELFF	-	TRBJ2-2	-	TRBV6-1
TGTGCCATCATGGGGGACAGGGGCGCTGAAGCTTTCTTT	CAIMGDRGAEAFF	-	TRBJ1-1	TRBD1	TRBV10-3
TGTGCCACCAGCAGAGATTCCCGGGGGAACACTGAAGCTTTCTTT	CATSRDSRGNTEAFF	-	TRBJ1-1	-	TRBV15
TGCGCCAGCAGCTATGGCGGGGGGGGCACAGATACGCAGTATTTT	CASSYGGGGTDTQYF	-	TRBJ2-3	TRBD2	TRBV5-1
TGTGCCACCAGCAGAGATCCCCTAGCGGGGGGCAATGAGCAGTTCTTC	CATSRDPLAGGNEQFF	-	TRBJ2-1	TRBD2	TRBV15